These 2 T cell receptor beta chains originate from one sample sequenced in a study of cytomegalovirus exposure and HLA in healthy donors. PCR involved 60 Vbeta and 13 Jbeta primers. Sequencing was performed with immunoSEQ multiplex PCR; in TCRdb, only in-frame clones are kept and a portion is missing. This sample's clone table lists 150,000 to 200,000 clones. Sequencing was carried out using PBMCs. These receptors all come from a boy between 10 and 17 years old in good health and CMV-seronegative.

V gene TRBV6-6 combines with J gene TRBJ2-1, with TRBD1 as a possible D gene (6 bases). Per germline, CDR1 MNHNY and CDR2 SVGAGI (reference sequence). This CDR3 spans 14 amino acids. V was clipped by 6 bases and J by 4 bases, with 13 bases between them. DNA of the CDR3: TGTGCCAGCAGCACTACCAGGGGATACAATGAGCAGTTCTTC. Encoded protein: CASSTTRGYNEQFF.

V and J are TRBV6-4 and TRBJ2-2, with 9 bases lining up with TRBD1. CDR3 length: 15 residues. Losses at the gene ends were 5 bases for V and 2 bases for J; bases not matched to a gene: 3. Germline V gives CDR1 MRHNA, CDR2 SNTAGT. The CDR3 DNA sequence: TGTGCCAGCAGTCCGGGACAGGGAAACACCGGGGAGCTGTTTTTT. Amino acid sequence: CASSPGQGNTGELFF.